Below are 18 T cell receptor beta chains sequenced from a single sample in a study of cytomegalovirus exposure and HLA in healthy donors. Using immunoSEQ multiplex PCR, the repertoire was profiled, and TCRdb retains in-frame clones only, with some absent. The table records 80,000 or so clones, 85% to 95% of them present only once. Sequences were obtained from PBMCs. The receptor set was obtained from a woman aged 18-29 years in good health and CMV-seronegative.

DNA of the CDR3: TGCGCCAGCAGCCCTGGGCTAGCTAGCGGGGGGGCAGGGGAGACCCAGTACTTC. Translation gives CASSPGLASGGAGETQYF. The V and J genes are TRBV4-3 and TRBJ2-5; 12 bases are a match to TRBD2. CDR3 length: 18 residues. V lost 4 bases and J lost 5; bases outside the gene matches: 14. From germline, CDR1 is LGHNA and CDR2 YSLEER.

The chain has TRBV27 and TRBJ1-1; 7 positions agree with TRBD1. CDR1 is MNHEY and CDR2 is SMNVEV in the germline V gene (reference sequence). The CDR3 runs to 14 residues. V lost 1 base and J lost 6; bases outside the gene matches: 5. CDR3 sequence: CASSLLGGPAEAFF. In nucleotides, the CDR3 is TGTGCCAGCAGTTTATTAGGGGGCCCGGCTGAAGCTTTCTTT.

The rearrangement links TRBV27 to TRBJ2-5; D gene uncertain. V was shortened by 3 bases and J by 9 bases, with 14 bases between the two germline ends. Germline values: CDR1 MNHEY, CDR2 SMNVEV (reference sequence). This CDR3 is built from 13 residues. For the CDR3, the DNA is TGTGCCAGCAGTTTCCTGAAAGAGGCGGCCCAGTACTTC. It yields the protein CASSFLKEAAQYF.

The chain links TRBV5-1 to TRBJ2-7; weak D call: TRBD1 (6 bases). This CDR3 spans 14 amino acids. Germline V gene lookup returns CDR1 SGHRS and CDR2 YFSETQ. V was cut by 4 bases and J by 4 bases, with 15 bases left in between. CDR3 protein: CASSQGHPPYEQYF. The CDR3 DNA sequence: TGCGCCAGCAGCCAGGGACACCCCCCTTACGAGCAGTACTTC.

The J gene is TRBJ2-5, the V gene TRBV6-1, with 9 bases aligning to TRBD2. The V and J ends lost 1 base and 2 bases, in that order; junction bases with no gene match: 2. The CDR3 has 15 amino acids. Germline loops: CDR1 MNHNS, CDR2 SASEGT. DNA of the CDR3: TGTGCCAGCAGTGAAGGGGCGGGGGGGCAAGAGACCCAGTACTTC. This codes for CASSEGAGGQETQYF.

The gene calls are TRBV9 and TRBJ2-5; 7 bases line up with TRBD2. The CDR3 loop spans 14 amino acids. Germline trimming cut 2 bases from V and 1 base from J; bases unmatched to any gene: 2. The V gene's germline CDR1 is SGDLS and CDR2 YYNGEE. This chain's CDR3 is CASSVGRSQETQYF. In nucleotides, the CDR3 is TGTGCCAGCAGCGTCGGGAGGAGCCAAGAGACCCAGTACTTC.

This chain links TRBV28 with TRBJ1-1; D is perhaps TRBD1 (6 bases). V was shortened by 5 bases and J by 0 bases, with 19 bases between the two germline ends. CDR1 and CDR2 from the germline V gene are MDHEN and SYDVKM. The CDR3 consists of 17 residues. The CDR3 coding sequence is TGTGCCAGCAGTCCCCTCGGGACATTTGCCATGAACACTGAAGCTTTCTTT. This codes for CASSPLGTFAMNTEAFF.

The chain is built from TRBV6-6 and TRBJ1-2, with D tentatively TRBD1 (6 bases). V gave up 5 bases and J gave up 4 bases, with 17 bases separating them. The germline V gene encodes CDR1 MNHNY and CDR2 SVGAGI (reference sequence). This CDR3 spans 15 amino acids. In DNA form, the CDR3 reads TGTGCCAGCAGTCCGAAGGGGGTCCCTAGCTATGGCTACACCTTC. Protein: CASSPKGVPSYGYTF.

This clone has just one count. This sequence joins TRBV25-1 and TRBJ2-3; 9 bases match TRBD2. This CDR3 comprises 15 residues. J lost 2 bases, V lost 4 bases, and 4 bases had no gene match. Looked up from germline, CDR1 is MGHDK and CDR2 is SYGVNS. The CDR3 bases are TGTGCCAGCAGTGGACTAGCGGAGCACACAGATACGCAGTATTTT. It is translated as CASSGLAEHTDTQYF.

The chain uses TRBV7-6 and TRBJ1-1, with TRBD1 as a possible D gene (6 bases). V was cut by 1 base and J by 8 bases, with 17 bases left in between. The germline V gene has CDR1 SGHVS and CDR2 FNYEAQ. The length of the CDR3 is 15 residues. DNA for the CDR3: TGTGCCAGCAGCTTAGGGTGGGGACCTCAGGGGGAAGCTTTCTTT. Its protein is CASSLGWGPQGEAFF.

V gene TRBV9 combines with J gene TRBJ2-7; 7 bases agree with TRBD2. The CDR3 is made up of 15 amino acids. Germline V gives CDR1 SGDLS, CDR2 YYNGEE. Unmatched junction bases numbered 11, after V lost 4 bases and J lost 4 bases. The DNA of the CDR3 is TGTGCCAGCAGCCCCCGAATAGCGGGCGCTTACGAGCAGTACTTC. It translates to CASSPRIAGAYEQYF.

The chain is built from TRBV10-2 and TRBJ1-3; D possibly corresponds to TRBD1 (6 bases). Germline V gene lookup returns CDR1 WSHSY and CDR2 SAAADI. With 3 bases removed from V and 8 bases from J, the gap between germline ends came to 14 bases. This CDR3 is built from 14 residues. As DNA, the CDR3 is TGCGCCAGCAGTGACGGGGGGCCTGGCGACACCATATATTTT. Translation gives CASSDGGPGDTIYF.

The gene calls are TRBV5-6 and TRBJ2-3; D ambiguous. Germline V gene lookup returns CDR1 SGHDT and CDR2 YYEEEE. The CDR3 is 12 residues long. Trimming pared 4 bases from V and 1 base from J, leaving 4 bases between. For the CDR3, the DNA is TGTGCCAGCAGCCCGGGCACAGATACGCAGTATTTT. It is translated as CASSPGTDTQYF.

The chain couples TRBV27 to TRBJ1-4; 7 bases agree with TRBD1. Germline CDR1 MNHEY, CDR2 SMNVEV (reference sequence). The CDR3 length is 13 residues. V shed 8 bases, J shed 7 bases, and the junction held 7 bases outside the gene matches. The CDR3 coding sequence is TGTGCCAGCCGACCGACAGGGCTTGAAAAACTGTTTTTT. Residues: CASRPTGLEKLFF.

V is TRBV7-9 and J is TRBJ1-5; D is uncertain. This CDR3 comprises 14 residues. Trimming took off 3 bases at V and 0 bases at J, with 6 bases between the two ends. Germline lookup yields CDR1 SEHNR and CDR2 FQNEAQ (reference sequence). The CDR3 sequence: CASSLAYSNQPQHF. Written as DNA, the CDR3 is TGTGCCAGCAGCTTGGCATATAGCAATCAGCCCCAGCATTTT.

The V call is TRBV9, the J call TRBJ1-3; D is undetermined. Per germline, CDR1 SGDLS and CDR2 YYNGEE. The CDR3 extends over 15 amino acids. V lost 3 bases to trimming and J lost 0 bases, with 10 bases between them. For the CDR3, the DNA is TGTGCCAGCAGCGCAGCTCGGGGCTCTGGAAACACCATATATTTT. It specifies CASSAARGSGNTIYF.

This rearrangement joins TRBV29-1 to TRBJ2-1; a possible D gene is TRBD2 (5 bases). This CDR3 has 15 residues. V dropped 6 bases and J dropped 9 bases, with 24 bases sitting between them. The germline V gene encodes CDR1 SQVTM and CDR2 ANQGSEA. The CDR3 spells CSVPSFGSEAAEQFF. CDR3 bases: TGCAGCGTCCCCTCGTTTGGTAGCGAAGCAGCTGAGCAGTTCTTC.

This rearrangement joins TRBV19 to TRBJ1-5; TRBD1 agrees at 8 bases. This CDR3 has 16 amino acids. CDR1 and CDR2 from the germline V gene are LNHDA and SQIVND (reference sequence). The V and J ends lost 8 bases and 6 bases, in that order; junction bases with no gene match: 15. CDR3 nucleotides: TGTGCCAGTGCCACCCCCTTGGGCAGGGGGCCTCAGCCCCAGCATTTT. It is translated as CASATPLGRGPQPQHF. Together with reference TRBV19 and TRBJ1-5, the CDR3 gives the full variable domain: DGGITQSPKYLFRKEGQNVTLSCEQNLNHDAMYWYRQDPGQGLRLIYYSQIVNDFQKGDIAEGYSVSREKKESFPLTVTSAQKNPTAFYLCASATPLGRGPQPQHFGDGTRLSIL.